The 27 T cell receptor beta chains reported below all come from one sample, sequenced in a study of blood T cells in healthy people across ages. Together with a sample-barcoded 5' primer, a J-beta primer mix was included in a second PCR lasting about 7 to 11 cycles. TCRdb re-called the 5' RACE reads with MiXCR, one entry per CDR3 protein. The profile shows hundreds of thousands of distinct CDR3 sequences, 30% to 45% of them singletons. The specimen was blood. These receptor sequences come from a man between 18 and 35 years old in good health.

This clonotype was counted between two and nine times. The chain couples TRBV5-6 to TRBJ1-2; a weak D match, TRBD1 (5 bases). Trimming removed 2 bases from V and 5 bases from J, with 16 bases in between. This CDR3 has 15 amino acids. Per germline, CDR1 SGHDT and CDR2 YYEEEE. In DNA form, the CDR3 reads TGTGCCAGCAGCTTCCCCGACAGACCCCATTATGGCTACACCTTC. As protein: CASSFPDRPHYGYTF.

The rearrangement uses TRBV14 and TRBJ1-1; no clear D gene. The CDR3 extends over 13 amino acids. Looked up from germline, CDR1 is SGHDN and CDR2 is FVKESK. Trimming removed 3 bases from V and 4 bases from J, with 9 bases in between. For the CDR3, the DNA is TGTGCCAGCAGCCATTTGGTGCCCACTGAAGCTTTCTTT. Protein sequence: CASSHLVPTEAFF.

The rearrangement uses TRBV29-1 and TRBJ2-2; 12 positions match TRBD1. Germline CDR1 is SQVTM and CDR2 is ANQGSEA. Losses at the gene ends were 8 bases for V and 4 bases for J; bases not matched to a gene: 5. The CDR3 is made up of 14 amino acids. The CDR3 region is CSTSGQGATGELFF. The CDR3 DNA is TGCAGCACCTCGGGACAGGGGGCCACCGGGGAGCTGTTTTTT.

The chain carries TRBV9 and TRBJ2-5; perhaps TRBD1 as D (6 bases). With 1 base removed from V and 2 bases from J, the gap between germline ends came to 12 bases. Germline CDR1 and CDR2: SGDLS and YYNGEE. CDR3 length equals 15 residues. The CDR3 is CASSVSGTRQETQYF. DNA for the CDR3: TGTGCCAGCAGCGTATCCGGGACACGTCAAGAGACCCAGTACTTC.

DNA for the CDR3: TGTGCCAGCAGCCAAGAATACCAACAGGGCTATGGCTACACCTTC. This translates into CASSQEYQQGYGYTF. V usage is TRBV4-2 and J usage is TRBJ1-2; TRBD1 might be the D (6 bases). The CDR3 length is 15 residues. Per the germline V gene, CDR1 is LGHNA and CDR2 is YNFKEQ. V was trimmed by 0 bases and J by 4 bases, leaving 12 bases between them.

There are a few counts of this clonotype. One junction end disagrees with the germline gene, perhaps due to a read error. The chain links TRBV20-1 to TRBJ1-4; no reliable D call. CDR1 is DFQATT, CDR2 SNEGSKA, per germline (reference sequence). CDR3 length: 13 amino acids. The CDR3 protein is CSASRVNNEKPFF. CDR3 nucleotides: TGCAGTGCAAGCCGAGTAAATAATGAAAAACCGTTTTTT.

The V gene is TRBV7-9, the J gene TRBJ2-1; tentatively, D is TRBD1 or TRBD2 (5 bases each). The CDR3 loop spans 11 amino acids. With 8 bases removed from V and 6 bases from J, the gap between germline ends came to 8 bases. Germline V gives CDR1 SEHNR, CDR2 FQNEAQ (reference sequence). As DNA, the CDR3 is TGTGCCAGCCGGGACGTCAATGAGCAGTTCTTC. It specifies CASRDVNEQFF.

This clonotype came up a few times. This sequence joins TRBV6-5 and TRBJ1-1; 7 bases are shared with TRBD1. Looked up from germline, CDR1 is MNHEY and CDR2 is SVGAGI. The CDR3 has 15 amino acids. Unmatched junction bases numbered 10, after V lost 5 bases and J lost 4 bases. The CDR3: CASSGDREGLTEAFF. CDR3 sequence (DNA): TGTGCCAGCAGTGGAGACAGGGAGGGGCTCACTGAAGCTTTCTTT.

This rearrangement joins TRBV18 to TRBJ2-5, with D perhaps assigned TRBD1 or TRBD2 (5 bases each). This CDR3 is built from 15 residues. Trimming took off 6 bases at V and 0 bases at J, with 14 bases between the two ends. The germline V gene has CDR1 KGHSH and CDR2 LQKENI. The CDR3 reads CASSTGGEYQETQYF. In DNA form, the CDR3 reads TGTGCCAGCTCTACTGGGGGAGAATACCAAGAGACCCAGTACTTC.

This clonotype was detected only once. With a much larger clone just one base away, this may be a read error. V usage is TRBV12-3 or TRBV12-4 and J usage is TRBJ2-7; D is unclear. V gave up 6 bases and J gave up 1 base, with 13 bases separating them. The CDR3 extends over 14 amino acids. DNA of the CDR3: TGTGCCAGCAGCCCGGAACAGATTTCCTACGAGCAGTACTTC. This sequence encodes CASSPEQISYEQYF.

This clonotype was counted only a few times. The chain has TRBV7-2 and TRBJ2-5, with TRBD1 as a possible D gene (6 bases). The germline CDR1 and CDR2 sequences are SGHTA and FQGNSA. The V end was cut by 5 bases, the J end by 11 bases, with 21 bases between. The CDR3 is 14 residues long. Written as DNA, the CDR3 is TGTGCCAGCAGCCCTGCGGGCAGGGGTGAAGAGCAGTACTTC. Translation: CASSPAGRGEEQYF.

The table lists this clonotype with a few counts. V gene TRBV18 combines with J gene TRBJ1-5, with D perhaps matching TRBD1 (6 bases). The germline V and J ends were trimmed by 2 bases and 6 bases, with 11 bases remaining between them. This CDR3 spans 14 amino acids. The germline CDR1 and CDR2 sequences are KGHSH and LQKENI. Here the CDR3 reads CASSPGQWGQPQHF. CDR3 DNA: TGTGCCAGCTCACCAGGACAGTGGGGTCAGCCCCAGCATTTT.

A remark on this clonotype: This may come from a read error, since a much larger clone is one base off. The chain joins TRBV25-1 to TRBJ2-7; no clear D gene. The germline V gene has CDR1 MGHDK and CDR2 SYGVNS. This CDR3 contains 13 residues. The CDR3 DNA is TGTGCCAGCAGTGTAGGGAACTCCTACGAGCGGTACTTC. Its protein is CASSVGNSYERYF.

The chain joins TRBV2 to TRBJ1-2; D gene uncertain. With 10 bases removed from V and 2 bases from J, the gap between germline ends came to 17 bases. Germline CDR1 SNHLY, CDR2 FYNNEI. The CDR3 sequence is 14 residues long. CDR3 amino acids: CANNGERLNYGYTF. DNA of the CDR3: TGTGCCAACAACGGGGAGCGACTAAACTATGGCTACACCTTC.

In regard to this clonotype: An end of the junction does not agree with germline; a read error may underlie this. The chain couples TRBV12-3 or TRBV12-4 to TRBJ2-5; perhaps TRBD2 as D (5 bases). CDR3 length equals 12 residues. Here the CDR3 reads CTSSLEGTTQYF. DNA for the CDR3: TGTACCAGCAGTTTAGAGGGCACGACCCAGTACTTC.

This clonotype was counted a single time. Being one base from a much bigger clone, this may be a read error. J is TRBJ2-1 and V is TRBV3-1, with D perhaps TRBD1 (5 bases). The length of the CDR3 is 15 residues. V was clipped by 4 bases and J by 10 bases, with 20 bases between them. Germline CDR1 LGHDT, CDR2 YNNKEL (reference sequence). Here the CDR3 reads CASSPLASEKGEQFF. CDR3 nucleotide sequence: TGTGCCAGCAGCCCTCTGGCAAGCGAAAAGGGGGAGCAGTTCTTC.

V is TRBV27 and J is TRBJ2-7; D uncertain. The CDR3 consists of 13 residues. Germline assignment: CDR1 MNHEY and CDR2 SMNVEV (reference sequence). The V end was cut by 2 bases, the J end by 7 bases, with 12 bases between. As DNA, the CDR3 is TGTGCCAGCAGTTTAGTAAGGGCAAATGAGCAGTACTTC. It is translated as CASSLVRANEQYF.

This clonotype was observed many times. The genes are TRBV12-3 or TRBV12-4 and TRBJ1-2; unclear D gene. The CDR3 length is 14 residues. V was cut by 6 bases and J by 0 bases, with 11 bases left in between. The CDR3 DNA reads TGTGCCAGCAGCCACACAAGAACTAACTATGGCTACACCTTC. Its protein product is CASSHTRTNYGYTF.

With regard to this clonotype: Just one base apart from a much larger clone, this may be a read error. The chain carries TRBV27 and TRBJ2-3; 7 bases fit TRBD1. The CDR3 runs 15 residues. After removal of 7 bases from V and 6 bases from J, the junction contained 13 bases not matched to a gene. Germline lookup yields CDR1 MNHEY and CDR2 SMNVEV (reference sequence). In nucleotides, the CDR3 is TGTGCCAGCACTAGCTCCGACAGGGTGAGTGATACGCAGTATTTT. Amino acid sequence: CASTSSDRVSDTQYF.

There are a few counts of this clonotype. The chain joins TRBV4-3 to TRBJ2-5, with D possibly TRBD1 on 5 matching bases. The CDR3 extends over 13 amino acids. Looked up from germline, CDR1 is LGHNA and CDR2 is YSLEER. Trimming pared 4 bases from V and 5 bases from J, leaving 11 bases between. The CDR3 sequence: CASSRDSWETQYF. The CDR3 DNA reads TGCGCCAGCAGCCGTGACAGTTGGGAGACCCAGTACTTC.

The V gene is TRBV3-1, the J gene TRBJ1-1; no definite D call. CDR3 length: 14 residues. V lost 1 base, J lost 5 bases, and 11 bases lay in between. Germline-derived CDR1 and CDR2 are LGHDT and YNNKEL (reference sequence). Written as DNA, the CDR3 is TGTGCCAGCAGCCAAGTTCTGGGAGGTACTGAAGCTTTCTTT. Its translation is CASSQVLGGTEAFF.

Points on this clonotype: A much larger clonotype is one base distant, so this may be a read error. This rearrangement joins TRBV7-3 to TRBJ2-1; 10 bases line up with TRBD2. The CDR3 covers 17 residues. Germline V CDR1 and CDR2: SGHTA, FQGTGA. The J segment lost 0 bases and the V segment lost 3 bases, leaving 5 bases of the junction unmatched. CDR3 in DNA: TGTGCCAGCAGCTTGGATACTAGCGGGACCTCCTACAATGAGCAGTTCTTC. This sequence encodes CASSLDTSGTSYNEQFF.

The V and J genes are TRBV5-1 and TRBJ2-1, with a tentative D call TRBD1 (5 bases). The length of the CDR3 is 15 residues. V lost 0 bases, J lost 4 bases, and 11 bases lay in between. Per the germline V gene, CDR1 is SGHRS and CDR2 is YFSETQ. CDR3 in DNA: TGCGCCAGCAGCTTGGCGGACACCGGATACAATGAGCAGTTCTTC. The encoded protein is CASSLADTGYNEQFF.

The V gene is TRBV7-3, the J gene TRBJ2-3, with D maybe TRBD2 (6 bases). The CDR3 contains 15 residues. In germline, CDR1 is SGHTA, CDR2 FQGTGA. V lost 5 bases, J lost 0 bases, and 12 bases lay in between. CDR3 DNA: TGTGCCAGCAGCCCCGGTAGCGGTAGCACAGATACGCAGTATTTT. It is translated as CASSPGSGSTDTQYF.

This clonotype occurred a few times. The CDR3 loop reads CASTEGRGVGSPLHF. The CDR3, as DNA: TGTGCCAGCACCGAAGGGAGGGGGGTCGGGTCACCCCTCCACTTT. The genes are TRBV12-3 or TRBV12-4 and TRBJ1-6; tentatively, D is TRBD1 (6 bases). The CDR3 runs 15 residues. V was clipped by 7 bases and J by 10 bases, with 20 bases between them.

Points on this clonotype: One base away lies a much larger clone, so this may be a sequencing read error. J is TRBJ2-7 and V is TRBV12-3 or TRBV12-4, with D hard to call. The V gene lost 3 bases and the J gene lost 7 bases, with 10 bases spanning the gap. This CDR3 has 12 amino acids. In nucleotides, the CDR3 is TGTGCCAGCAGTTTTCTCGACAATGAGCAGTACTTC. Its translation is CASSFLDNEQYF.

V and J are TRBV10-3 and TRBJ2-4, with TRBD2 matching 8 bases. TRBJ2-5 explains the end of the DNA better; the J call may be wrong. The CDR3 sequence is 16 residues long. Germline loops: CDR1 ENHRY, CDR2 SYGVKD. The CDR3 region has the DNA TGTGCCATCAGTGACCCGGGGGGGGGCGTTGAAGAGACCCAGTACTTC. Protein product: CAISDPGGGVEETQYF.